These 17 T cell receptor beta chains originate from one sample sequenced in a study of T cell repertoires in ileal Crohn's disease. The data were produced by immunoSEQ multiplex PCR, yet TCRdb's version contains in-frame clones alone and is incomplete. The sample includes nearly 7,000 clones, approximately 80% of them seen just once. What was sequenced was ileal tissue. These receptors all come from an adult with Crohn's disease.

The J gene is TRBJ1-2, the V gene TRBV11-2, with a possible D match to TRBD1 (6 bases). V was cut by 1 base and J by 2 bases, with 11 bases left in between. CDR3 length: 15 amino acids. The germline V gene has CDR1 SGHAT and CDR2 FQNNGV. The DNA for the CDR3 is TGTGCCAGCAGCTTAGTGGGAGGGGGGAACTATGGCTACACCTTC. This gives the protein CASSLVGGGNYGYTF.

This clone was detected once. The chain combines TRBV4-1 with TRBJ2-5; a weak D match, TRBD2 (6 bases). The J call may be mistaken, given a closer DNA end match to TRBJ2-7. From germline, CDR1 is MGHRA and CDR2 YSYEKL. This CDR3 has 14 amino acids. CDR3 sequence: CASSAGPLSYEQYF. Here the CDR3 DNA reads TGCGCCAGCAGCGCGGGACCGCTCTCCTACGAGCAGTACTTC.

V usage is TRBV5-6 and J usage is TRBJ1-5; D remains unclear. Germline V gives CDR1 SGHDT, CDR2 YYEEEE. CDR3 length equals 14 residues. Trimming shortened V by 4 bases and J by 4 bases, and 12 bases separated the two germline ends. In DNA form, the CDR3 reads TGTGCCAGCAGCCCCTCGGGAGAGAATCAGCCCCAGCATTTT. Protein: CASSPSGENQPQHF.

This chain joins TRBV29-1 and TRBJ2-7; 11 bases are shared with TRBD1. This CDR3 is built from 15 residues. The germline CDR1 and CDR2 sequences are SQVTM and ANQGSEA. V lost 3 bases, J lost 6 bases, and 10 bases stayed unmatched. CDR3 coding DNA: TGCAGCGTTGAGTACCGGGACAGGGGGTCTCTCGAGCAGTACTTC. This encodes CSVEYRDRGSLEQYF.

In its sample, this clone was seen a few times. This chain uses TRBV19 with TRBJ2-2; the match to TRBD1 covers 8 bases. Trimming took 5 bases from V and 6 from J; bases not matched to a gene: 20. Germline CDR1 and CDR2: LNHDA and SQIVND (reference sequence). The CDR3 is 19 amino acids. The chain's CDR3 is CASSRSQIDRGIWAGELFF. The DNA of the CDR3 is TGTGCCAGTAGTCGTTCCCAGATTGACAGGGGAATTTGGGCCGGGGAGCTGTTTTTT.

This clone was detected only a few times. The chain joins TRBV6-6 to TRBJ2-3, with 10 bases fitting TRBD2. The trim removed 6 bases at V and 1 base at J, leaving 4 bases unmatched. Germline V gene data show CDR1 as MNHNY and CDR2 as SVGAGI (reference sequence). The CDR3 is 15 residues long. DNA of the CDR3: TGTGCCAGCAGGTCCCTAGCGGGGGGCACAGATACGCAGTATTTT. Residues: CASRSLAGGTDTQYF.

The chain joins TRBV7-2 to TRBJ2-7; tentative D call: TRBD1 (6 bases). V gave up 1 base and J gave up 2 bases, with 6 bases separating them. The CDR3 extends over 13 amino acids. In germline, CDR1 is SGHTA, CDR2 FQGNSA. Here the CDR3 reads CASSLGTAYEQYF. CDR3 DNA: TGTGCCAGCAGCTTAGGGACAGCCTACGAGCAGTACTTC.

The rearrangement joins TRBV19 to TRBJ2-2, with no clear D. V lost 5 bases and J 7 bases, leaving 8 bases between the germline ends. Germline V gene data show CDR1 as LNHDA and CDR2 as SQIVND (reference sequence). The CDR3 length is 12 residues. The CDR3, as DNA: TGTGCCAGTAGTGAGGTTGTCGGGGAGCTGTTTTTT. It encodes CASSEVVGELFF.

This chain joins TRBV18 and TRBJ2-5, with 7 bases identical to TRBD1. Unmatched junction bases numbered 2, after V lost 2 bases and J lost 5 bases. The CDR3 loop spans 13 amino acids. CDR1 is KGHSH, CDR2 LQKENI, per germline. CDR3 sequence reads: CASSPGQEETQYF. CDR3 bases: TGTGCCAGCTCACCAGGACAGGAGGAGACCCAGTACTTC. Together with reference TRBV18 and TRBJ2-5, the CDR3 gives the full variable domain: NAGVMQNPRHLVRRRGQEARLRCSPMKGHSHVYWYRQLPEEGLKFMVYLQKENIIDESGMPKERFSAEFPKEGPSILRIQQVVRGDSAAYFCASSPGQEETQYFGPGTRLLVL.

V gene TRBV20-1 combines with J gene TRBJ2-1; D is ambiguous. Trimming took 6 bases from V and 10 from J, leaving 10 bases between them. CDR1 is DFQATT and CDR2 is SNEGSKA in the germline V gene (reference sequence). The CDR3 totals 10 residues. The CDR3 nucleotides are TGCAGTGCAAGACTGCTAGAGCAGTTCTTC. It is translated as CSARLLEQFF.

This chain links TRBV5-1 with TRBJ1-2; tentatively, D is TRBD1 (6 bases). This CDR3 has 13 amino acids. The ends were cut back, 4 bases at V and 4 bases at J, with 11 bases in the middle. Germline V gives CDR1 SGHRS, CDR2 YFSETQ. CDR3 sequence: CASSPGAGYGYTF. CDR3 nucleotides: TGCGCCAGCAGCCCAGGGGCCGGCTATGGCTACACCTTC.

This clone was found a few times. The chain uses TRBV14 and TRBJ1-5; D is possibly TRBD1 (6 bases). Trimming took 5 bases from V and 4 from J, leaving 12 bases between them. The CDR3 has 14 residues. The germline V gene encodes CDR1 SGHDN and CDR2 FVKESK. This chain's CDR3 is CASSGGGFNQPQHF. CDR3 DNA sequence: TGTGCCAGCAGCGGGGGGGGCTTTAATCAGCCCCAGCATTTT.

CDR3 loop: CASSDSRSSAYNEQFF. In nucleotides, the CDR3 is TGTGCCAGCAGTGACTCGAGGTCTAGCGCGTACAATGAGCAGTTCTTC. The V gene is TRBV6-4, the J gene TRBJ2-1, with D possibly matching TRBD2 (6 bases). Germline CDR1 and CDR2: MRHNA and SNTAGT. CDR3 length equals 16 residues. Trimming shortened V by 0 bases and J by 4 bases, and 13 bases separated the two germline ends.

The rearrangement links TRBV30 to TRBJ2-2; 10 bases agree with TRBD2. V was clipped by 0 bases and J by 5 bases; unmatched bases: 0. This CDR3 has 14 amino acids. Germline CDR1 is GTSNPN and CDR2 is SVGIG (reference sequence). CDR3 in amino acids: CAWSVLAGTGELFF. Here the CDR3 DNA reads TGTGCCTGGAGTGTACTAGCGGGGACCGGGGAGCTGTTTTTT.

The chain recombines TRBV5-1 with TRBJ1-3; the match to TRBD1 covers 7 bases. Germline V gene sequence: CDR1 SGHRS, CDR2 YFSETQ. V shed 0 bases and J 10 bases; nucleotides not matched to a gene: 10. CDR3 size: 15 residues. CDR3 loop: CASSLDDGVTGTIYF. In DNA form, the CDR3 reads TGCGCCAGCAGCTTGGATGATGGGGTGACAGGGACCATATATTTT.

This chain connects TRBV11-3 to TRBJ2-1; a possible D gene is TRBD2 (6 bases). V was shortened by 3 bases and J by 0 bases, with 9 bases between the two germline ends. The CDR3 sequence is 15 residues long. Germline CDR1 reads SGHNT; CDR2 reads YENEEA. CDR3 residues: CASSLRGSSYNEQFF. CDR3 in DNA: TGTGCCAGCAGCTTGCGGGGCAGCTCCTACAATGAGCAGTTCTTC.

CDR3 sequence: CASSDSGTGREKLFF. The CDR3 DNA follows: TGCGCCAGCAGTGATTCCGGGACAGGGAGGGAAAAACTGTTTTTT. The chain carries TRBV5-1 and TRBJ1-4; 9 bases are a match to TRBD1. Germline CDR1 and CDR2: SGHRS and YFSETQ. V shed 5 bases and J 8 bases; nucleotides not matched to a gene: 10. The CDR3 length is 15 residues. The whole variable domain, remainder taken from reference TRBV5-1 and TRBJ1-4, is KAGVTQTPRYLIKTRGQQVTLSCSPISGHRSVSWYQQTPGQGLQFLFEYFSETQRNKGNFPGRFSGRQFSNSRSEMNVSTLELGDSALYLCASSDSGTGREKLFFGSGTQLSVL.